The entry that follows covers one TCR beta chain sequence. This receptor's antigen is unknown. A much larger clone sits a single nucleotide away, making a read error possible. The CDR3 does not close with the conserved phenylalanine or tryptophan, likely indicating a read error. The CDR3 is 15 residues long, counting both termini. Only the CDR3 region is kept as DNA, spanning 45 bases read in frame from base 1. The germline V gene provides CDR1 SGDLS and CDR2 YYNGEE. Deletion took 1 base off V and 2 bases off J, with a span of 12 bases between the germline ends. The data stem from a study of molecular identifiers for immune sequencing clone quantification (dated by TCRdb to the late 2010s). As for the study more broadly: For a replicate experiment, the RNA from either about 20,000 or 100,000 naive CD8 T cells was divided into five aliquots, and four of those aliquots went on to sequencing. The study was a methods study using CD8 T cells to benchmark molecular-identifier clustering-based TCR repertoire sequencing (MIDCIRS) and TCR RNA copy counting.

Naive CD8 T cell libraries were made from around 18,000 to 910,000 sorted cells using 10%, 30% or 50% of purified RNA. On a BD FACSAria II, naive CD8 T cells were FACS-sorted as CD8+CD4-CCR7+CD45RA+ and collected into RLT Plus buffer. Detection sensitivity was tested by spiking Jurkat RNA equal to some 11 TCR copies' worth into samples containing 20,000-1,000,000 naive CD8 T cells. CD8 T cells were enriched using RosetteSep CD8+ T Cell Enrichment Cocktail and Ficoll-Paque, and the enriched cells then underwent ACK red cell lysis. On the study overall, not on this receptor specifically: Spiked-in Jurkat TCR RNA equivalent to a single cell was reported to be detectable even among approximately 900,000 naive CD8 T cells. When barcode sub-clustering was not used, chimeric consensus sequences inflated TCR diversity, with chimeras reaching as high as 47%. In CMV-specific effector cells, clones with more than 20 RNA copies accounted for over 99% of molecules, whereas in naive cells such clones accounted for under 1%. Highly expanded clone sizes could be underestimated because identical TCR molecules may share a barcode. Approximately 2.7 recovered TCR RNA copies per cell were obtained by modeling, versus about 10 by digital PCR, implying a capture efficiency of 25% to 30%. The naive libraries included spiked-in Jurkat TCR RNA (roughly nine copies' worth), and this Jurkat TCR RNA is not part of the donor repertoire.

The method behind the library was PCR. Sequencer: NextSeq 500. Bulk TCR libraries were generated as previously described, with the TCR primers listed in Table S5 used. The Qiagen AllPrep DNA/RNA kit was used to purify total RNA. Before any analysis, reads coming from multiple sequencing runs of the same library were combined into one pool. As for the original processing: Only reads with exact TCR constant sequence were kept, trimmed to 150 nt, and grouped by their 12-nt molecular barcodes. Within each barcode group, reads were sub-clustered at a 15% Levenshtein threshold, and quality-weighted consensus sequences were built per RNA molecule. Non-functional sequences were filtered out, along with any lower-count sequence sitting one edit away from another sequence. Barcode sub-clusters with fewer than 20% of the maximum read count were removed, based on fitting two negative binomial distributions. TCRdb reran the public reads through fastp at Q25 and MiXCR, keeping productive beta chains. Merged by CDR3 protein, the rows form single entries marked with the most common genes and DNA. The authors' filters were not applied to this entry. The sample profile shows 80,000 to 100,000 distinct CDR3 sequences; approximately 24% of them were found once. The top ten clonotypes cover approximately 0.94% of the sample.

The sequence was obtained from a human donor in good health. Some libraries in this study had Jurkat cell RNA spiked in. The sample comprised naive CD8+ T cells from blood, with Jurkat cell RNA spiked in. The cell subset or site label corresponds to: FACS-sorted CD8+CD4-CCR7+CD45RA+ naive T cells. The sequence links TRBV9 to TRBJ2-5; no D gene is confidently identified. The CDR3 protein sequence reads: CASSVSAGTQETQYY. In nucleotide form, the sequence is TGTGCCAGCAGCGTATCAGCTGGTACGCAAGAGACCCAGTACTAC.